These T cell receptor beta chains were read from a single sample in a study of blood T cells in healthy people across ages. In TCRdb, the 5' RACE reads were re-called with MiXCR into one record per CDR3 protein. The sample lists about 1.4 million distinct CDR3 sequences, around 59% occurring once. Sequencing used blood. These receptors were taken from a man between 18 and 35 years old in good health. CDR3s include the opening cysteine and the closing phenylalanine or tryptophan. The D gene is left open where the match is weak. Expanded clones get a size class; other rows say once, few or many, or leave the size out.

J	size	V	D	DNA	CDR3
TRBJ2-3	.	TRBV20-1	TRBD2	TGCAGTGCTAGACCCTCGGGACTAGCGGGAGGTCCAGATACGCAGTATTTT	CSARPSGLAGGPDTQYF
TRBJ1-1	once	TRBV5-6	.	TGTGCCAGCAGCCGGCTAACCCAGGGTTTGGCTTTCTTT	CASSRLTQGLAFF
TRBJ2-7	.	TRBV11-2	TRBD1	TGTGCCAGCAGCGTAGGACAGGGGATGAGCTCCTACGAGCAGTACTTC	CASSVGQGMSSYEQYF
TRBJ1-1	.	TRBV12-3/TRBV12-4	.	TGTGCCAGCTCCCTGGATCAGGGTGTTGAAGCTTTCTTT	CASSLDQGVEAFF
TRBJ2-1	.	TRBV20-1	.	TGCAGTGCTAGAGGACGGTATGAGCAGTTCTTC	CSARGRYEQFF
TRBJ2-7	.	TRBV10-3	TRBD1	TGTGCCATCAGCACTTCAAGGGGGCTAGCAGACTCCTACGAGCAGTACTTC	CAISTSRGLADSYEQYF
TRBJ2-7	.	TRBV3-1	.	TGTGCCAGCAGCCAGACGTGGGAAGGTTACGAGCAGTACTTC	CASSQTWEGYEQYF
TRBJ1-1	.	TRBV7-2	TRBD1	TGTGCCAGCAGCCTACAGTCGGGACAGGGCTTTGAAGCTTTCTTT	CASSLQSGQGFEAFF
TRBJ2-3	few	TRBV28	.	TGTGCCAGCAGTTTGATAGGGGTCACAGATACGCAGTATTTT	CASSLIGVTDTQYF
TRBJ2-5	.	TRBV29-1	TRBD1	TGCAGCGGAGCAGGGGGCAATGAGCAGTACTTC	CSGAGGNEQYF
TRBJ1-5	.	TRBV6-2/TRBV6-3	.	TGTGCCAGCAGTTATTGGGCTGTCAGCAATCAGCCCCAGCATTTT	CASSYWAVSNQPQHF
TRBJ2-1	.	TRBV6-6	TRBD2	TGTGCCAGCAGTTTGTCTAGCGGGAAGGACAATGAGCAGTTCTTC	CASSLSSGKDNEQFF
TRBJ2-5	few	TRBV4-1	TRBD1	TGCGCCAGCAGCCTAAGCCCGATACAGGGGGCGTTGGAGACCCAGTACTTC	CASSLSPIQGALETQYF
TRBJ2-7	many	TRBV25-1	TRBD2	TGTGCCAGCAGTGAGAGTAGGACTAGCGGGACCTTCTACGAGCAGTACTTC	CASSESRTSGTFYEQYF
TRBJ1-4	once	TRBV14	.	TGTGCCGGCAGCCAAGACGGGAGACTGTTTTTT	CAGSQDGRLFF
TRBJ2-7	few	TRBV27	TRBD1	TGTGCCAGCACCGCCGGGACAGGTGAAATCTACGAGCAGTACTTC	CASTAGTGEIYEQYF
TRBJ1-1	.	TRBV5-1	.	TGCGCCAGCAGCACCGTTCAGGGGAACACTGAAGCTTTCTTT	CASSTVQGNTEAFF
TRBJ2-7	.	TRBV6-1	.	TGTGCCAGCAGTGAACTAGCTTTCTACGAGCAGTACTTC	CASSELAFYEQYF
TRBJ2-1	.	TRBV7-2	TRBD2	TGTGCCAGCAGCTTTCTGACTAGCAGCAACAATGAGCAGTTCTTC	CASSFLTSSNNEQFF
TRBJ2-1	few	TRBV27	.	TGTGCCAGCAGTTTGTCTGGGACGGGCGTAACTTCTGAGCAGTTCTTC	CASSLSGTGVTSEQFF
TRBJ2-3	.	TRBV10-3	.	TGTGCCATCAGTGGCCGGGCCGTGGGGACAGATACGCAGTATTTT	CAISGRAVGTDTQYF
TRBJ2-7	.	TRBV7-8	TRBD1	TGTGCCAGCAACTTATCACAGGGGGAATACTACGAGCAGTACTTC	CASNLSQGEYYEQYF
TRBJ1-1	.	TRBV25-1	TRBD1	TGTGCCAGCAGCACCACCAGGGGGTCAGGCACTGAAGCTTTCTTT	CASSTTRGSGTEAFF
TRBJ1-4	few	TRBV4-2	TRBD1	TGTGCCAGCAGCCAAGGGGACAGGGTTGAAAAACTGTTTTTT	CASSQGDRVEKLFF
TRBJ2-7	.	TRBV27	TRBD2	TGTGCCAGCAGTTCCCCCTGGGCTAGCGGGGTCTACGAGCAGTACTTC	CASSSPWASGVYEQYF
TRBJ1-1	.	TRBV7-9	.	TGTGCCAGCAACCCAGACAGTAGAGCTTTCTTT	CASNPDSRAFF
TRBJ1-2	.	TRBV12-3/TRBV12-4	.	TGTGCCAGCAGTTTTAGGGGACATAGCAATGGCTACACCTTC	CASSFRGHSNGYTF
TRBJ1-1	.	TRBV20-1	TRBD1	TGCAGTGCCAGGACAGGGGGGTTGACTGAAGCTTTCTTT	CSARTGGLTEAFF
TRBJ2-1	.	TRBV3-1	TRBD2	TGTGCCAGCAGCCAAGGGGGTGGGACTAGTTCGTTCTTC	CASSQGGGTSSFF
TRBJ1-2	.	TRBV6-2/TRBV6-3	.	TGTGCCAGCAGCCGCCCAGACCCGGGGGGCTACACCTTC	CASSRPDPGGYTF
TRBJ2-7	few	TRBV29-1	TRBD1	TGCAGCGCAGGGGGCTACTACGAGCAGTACTTC	CSAGGYYEQYF
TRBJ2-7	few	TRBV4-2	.	TGTGCCAGCAGCCAAGTCGGAGGGGAAGGTCACCGGGTTGAGCAGTACTTC	CASSQVGGEGHRVEQYF
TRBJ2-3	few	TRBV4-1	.	TGCGCCAGCAGCCAAGATCGGGACATCACATATACGCAGTATTTT	CASSQDRDITYTQYF
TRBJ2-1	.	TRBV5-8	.	TGTGCCAGCAGCTTCAGGAGATGGGGTGAGCAGTTCTTC	CASSFRRWGEQFF
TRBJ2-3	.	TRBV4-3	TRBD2	TGCGCCAGCAGCCAAGACCGGCGGGCGGGGGGGACAGATACGCAGTATTTT	CASSQDRRAGGTDTQYF
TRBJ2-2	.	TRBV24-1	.	TGTGCCACCAGTGATCCGACGGCCGGGGGGCACGCCGGGGAGCTGTTTTTT	CATSDPTAGGHAGELFF
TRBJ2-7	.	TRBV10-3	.	TGTGCCATCAGCGCCGGAGACTACGAGCAGTACTTC	CAISAGDYEQYF
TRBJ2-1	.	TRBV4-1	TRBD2	TGCGCCAGCAGCCAAGAGCCCGGGACTAGCGGGGGGGCTGACAATGAGCAGTTCTTC	CASSQEPGTSGGADNEQFF
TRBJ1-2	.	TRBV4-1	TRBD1	TGCGCCAGCAGCCTCGGGACAGGGATAAATGGCTACACCTTC	CASSLGTGINGYTF
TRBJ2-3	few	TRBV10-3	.	TGTGCCATCAGGAGGGACCCTAGCACAGATACGCAGTATTTT	CAIRRDPSTDTQYF
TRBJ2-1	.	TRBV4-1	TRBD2	TGCGCCAGCAGCCATTCAAACCTGCTGGGACTAGTCGTGGGGGACTCCTACAATGAGCAGTTCTTC	CASSHSNLLGLVVGDSYNEQFF
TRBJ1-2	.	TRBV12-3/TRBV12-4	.	TGTGCCAGCAGAAAAACAGGGTTGGGCTATGGCTACACCTTC	CASRKTGLGYGYTF
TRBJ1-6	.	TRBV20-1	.	TGCAGTGCTAGATCCCCGCCTCCCGAGTGGGCAAACTATAATTCACCCCTCCACTTT	CSARSPPPEWANYNSPLHF
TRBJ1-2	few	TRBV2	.	TGTGCCACCGACGGGGGGGCTGACTATGGCTACACCTTC	CATDGGADYGYTF
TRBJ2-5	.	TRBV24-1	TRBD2	TGTGCCACCAAACCGACTAGCGGGAGGTACCAAGAGACCCAGTACTTC	CATKPTSGRYQETQYF
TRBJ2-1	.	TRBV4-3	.	TGCGCCAGCAGCCAAGATATGGTTCGGGGGTACAATGGGCAGTTCTTC	CASSQDMVRGYNGQFF
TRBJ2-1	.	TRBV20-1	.	TGCAGTGCTAGGACTAGGGGGGGCCATGAGCAGTTCTTC	CSARTRGGHEQFF
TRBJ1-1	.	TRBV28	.	TGTGCCAGCAGTCCCCCCTCAGGAGCGAACACTGAAGCTTTCTTT	CASSPPSGANTEAFF
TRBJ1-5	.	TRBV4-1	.	TGCGCCAGCAGCCAAGATGCGGCAGAGCTGTGGAAAGATCAGCCCCAGCATTTT	CASSQDAAELWKDQPQHF
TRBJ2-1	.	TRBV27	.	TGTGCCACTCATGGAGGTAGCGCCTACAATGAGCAGTTCTTC	CATHGGSAYNEQFF
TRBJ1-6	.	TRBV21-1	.	TGTGCCAGCAGCAAATGGAGGACAGTTACCTCACCCCTCCACTTT	CASSKWRTVTSPLHF
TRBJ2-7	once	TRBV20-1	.	TGCAGTGCTAGAGGGGGTCCCGAGGGGGTCGAGCAGTACTTC	CSARGGPEGVEQYF
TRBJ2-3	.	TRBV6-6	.	TGTGCCAGCAGTTACTCGGGCGGGGTTGTCACAGATACGCAGTATTTT	CASSYSGGVVTDTQYF